One and the same sample provided the 27 T cell receptor beta chains below, sequenced in a study of CD8 T cells in Susac syndrome. It was with random hexamers that roughly 0.45 to 1 ug RNA was reverse transcribed. TCRdb redid the calling of the immunoSEQ multiplex PCR reads with MiXCR, one entry per CDR3 protein. Here the sample spans about 190,000 distinct CDR3 sequences, 90% to 97% being singletons. Input material: CD4+ T cells from PBMCs. These TCRs come from a human donor with Susac syndrome.

CDR3 DNA sequence: TGTGCCAGCAGCTTAGGGGCCGACAGGGCGGCTGCTTTCTTT. It specifies CASSLGADRAAAFF. The V gene is TRBV11-2, the J gene TRBJ1-1; 7 positions match TRBD1. CDR1 and CDR2 from the germline V gene are SGHAT and FQNNGV. The junction had 10 bases not matched to a gene; V was cut back by 1 base and J by 11 bases. The CDR3 spans 14 residues.

The V and J genes are TRBV6-1 and TRBJ1-1, with D possibly matching TRBD1 (5 bases). Trimming stripped 6 bases from V and 5 bases from J, with 13 bases between. The germline gives CDR1 MNHNS, CDR2 SASEGT. The CDR3 runs to 13 residues. CDR3 nucleotide sequence: TGTGCCAGCAGGGTACAGGTGGAGACTGAAGCTTTCTTT. Amino acids: CASRVQVETEAFF.

The CDR3 spells CASSFPPVGSYNEQFF. CDR3 in DNA: TGTGCCAGCAGCTTTCCCCCCGTCGGCTCCTACAATGAGCAGTTCTTC. V and J are TRBV5-4 and TRBJ2-1; D is unclear. The V end was cut by 2 bases, the J end by 0 bases, with 12 bases between. Germline V gives CDR1 SGHNT, CDR2 YYREEE (reference sequence). This CDR3 is built from 16 residues.

The chain recombines TRBV20-1 with TRBJ1-4; 8 positions match TRBD1. The CDR3 is 15 residues long. J gave up 8 bases and V 6 bases, and 14 bases lay outside the gene matches. The V gene's germline CDR1 is DFQATT and CDR2 SNEGSKA (reference sequence). The CDR3 sequence: CSAIPPGGAGEKLFF. The CDR3 bases are TGCAGTGCCATTCCTCCAGGGGGCGCAGGAGAAAAACTGTTTTTT.

V is TRBV30 and J is TRBJ1-1; possibly TRBD1 for D (5 bases). The V gene lost 3 bases and the J gene lost 5 bases, with 16 bases spanning the gap. The CDR3 length is 14 residues. Germline loops: CDR1 GTSNPN, CDR2 SVGIG (reference sequence). The CDR3 loop is CAWRSSGGGTEAFF. The CDR3 DNA sequence: TGTGCCTGGAGGTCCTCGGGGGGTGGGACTGAAGCTTTCTTT.

J is TRBJ1-6 and V is TRBV30; 7 positions match TRBD1. CDR3 length: 13 amino acids. Trimming at V came to 8 bases and at J to 12 bases, leaving 13 bases not matched to a gene. Germline CDR1 GTSNPN, CDR2 SVGIG (reference sequence). CDR3 DNA: TGTGCCGGACAACGACAGGGAGAAGGACCCCTCCACTTT. As protein: CAGQRQGEGPLHF.

V usage is TRBV20-1 and J usage is TRBJ1-5, with no clear D. Per the germline V gene, CDR1 is DFQATT and CDR2 is SNEGSKA (reference sequence). This CDR3 is built from 15 residues. Trimming stripped 6 bases from V and 3 bases from J, with 18 bases between. CDR3 region: CSALGVGGINQPQHF. CDR3 in DNA: TGCAGTGCCCTAGGAGTGGGTGGAATCAATCAGCCCCAGCATTTT.

The chain links TRBV12-3 or TRBV12-4 to TRBJ2-3; D is unclear. V lost 2 bases to trimming and J lost 8 bases, with 11 bases between them. The CDR3 runs to 13 residues. CDR3 protein: CASSLSGLGTQYF. The CDR3, as DNA: TGTGCCAGCAGTTTATCTGGTCTCGGTACGCAGTATTTT.

The rearrangement links TRBV9 to TRBJ1-1; unclear D gene. Trimming removed 1 base at V and 6 bases at J, with 10 bases between. This CDR3 comprises 13 residues. From germline, CDR1 is SGDLS and CDR2 YYNGEE. CDR3 DNA: TGTGCCAGCAGCGTAATGGATGGGGCTGAAGCTTTCTTT. Its translation is CASSVMDGAEAFF.

V usage is TRBV9 and J usage is TRBJ2-5, with 7 bases matching TRBD2. The CDR3 totals 15 residues. The V gene end was trimmed by 0 bases and the J gene end by 3 bases; junction bases not matched to a gene: 5. CDR1 is SGDLS, CDR2 YYNGEE, per germline. The CDR3 nucleotides read TGTGCCAGCAGCGTAGCTCCCCGGGGGGAAGAGACCCAGTACTTC. It is translated as CASSVAPRGEETQYF.

This clonotype was counted a single time. The chain has TRBV29-1 and TRBJ2-3, with 7 positions matching TRBD2. The CDR3 contains 12 residues. With V trimmed by 6 bases and J by 7 bases, 7 bases remained unmatched. CDR1 is SQVTM, CDR2 ANQGSEA, per germline. CDR3 in DNA: TGCAGCGTGGGGGGAGGGGAATATACGCAGTATTTT. It translates to CSVGGGEYTQYF.

V and J are TRBV29-1 and TRBJ2-5; the D gene is possibly TRBD2 (6 bases). V was shortened by 7 bases and J by 7 bases, with 16 bases between the two germline ends. The length of the CDR3 is 12 residues. The germline V gene has CDR1 SQVTM and CDR2 ANQGSEA. Here the CDR3 DNA reads TGCAGCGCACGGGACTCGCGATGGACCCAGTACTTC. It codes for CSARDSRWTQYF. The full variable domain, its missing parts supplied by reference TRBV29-1 and TRBJ2-5, is SAVISQKPSRDICQRGTSLTIQCQVDSQVTMMFWYRQQPGQSLTLIATANQGSEATYESGFVIDKFPISRPNLTFSTLTVSNMSPEDSSIYLCSARDSRWTQYFGPGTRLLVL.

This chain connects TRBV25-1 to TRBJ2-7; 7 nucleotides match TRBD1. The length of the CDR3 is 15 residues. V dropped 6 bases and J dropped 1; count of bases not matched to a gene: 9. Germline values: CDR1 MGHDK, CDR2 SYGVNS. The DNA of the CDR3 is TGTGCCAGCAGAGCTCCGGGACAGAGGTCCTACGAGCAGTACTTC. Residues: CASRAPGQRSYEQYF.

The V and J genes are TRBV7-9 and TRBJ1-6, with TRBD1 identical over 8 bases. The germline gives CDR1 SEHNR, CDR2 FQNEAQ (reference sequence). CDR3 size: 13 residues. The ends lost 4 bases at V and 8 bases at J; junction bases unmatched: 1. DNA of the CDR3: TGTGCCAGCAGCTCGACAGGGGATTCACCCCTCCACTTT. Amino acids: CASSSTGDSPLHF.

The chain couples TRBV3-1 to TRBJ1-6; D may be TRBD1 (6 bases). The CDR3 is 16 residues long. With 1 base removed from V and 9 bases from J, the gap between germline ends came to 16 bases. The germline gives CDR1 LGHDT, CDR2 YNNKEL (reference sequence). The CDR3 DNA is TGTGCCAGCAGCCAAGTCCCGGGGGCCCCCGGTTCACCCCTCCACTTT. Encoded protein: CASSQVPGAPGSPLHF.

The chain couples TRBV6-5 to TRBJ1-1; perhaps TRBD1 as D (5 bases). V was cut by 10 bases and J by 6 bases, with 12 bases left in between. CDR1 is MNHEY and CDR2 is SVGAGI in the germline V gene. This CDR3 spans 11 amino acids. The CDR3 spells CAISMGAEAFF. CDR3 bases: TGTGCCATTTCTATGGGGGCTGAAGCTTTCTTT.

This clonotype came up once. J is TRBJ1-2 and V is TRBV20-1; no firm D call. The length of the CDR3 is 13 residues. Trimming removed 0 bases at V and 5 bases at J, with 10 bases between. CDR1 is DFQATT and CDR2 is SNEGSKA in the germline V gene (reference sequence). The CDR3, as DNA: TGCAGTGCTAGAGATGGACTGGAGTATGGCTACACCTTC. Its protein product is CSARDGLEYGYTF.

This chain uses TRBV3-1 with TRBJ2-2, with 10 bases fitting TRBD2. V lost 4 bases to trimming and J lost 6 bases; unmatched junction nucleotides: 8. Germline CDR1 and CDR2: LGHDT and YNNKEL (reference sequence). CDR3 length: 16 residues. The CDR3: CASSRPLAGVAGELFF. The CDR3 DNA reads as TGTGCCAGCAGCCGTCCCCTAGCGGGGGTGGCCGGGGAGCTGTTTTTT. Filled out from reference TRBV3-1 and TRBJ2-2, the complete variable domain reads DTAVSQTPKYLVTQMGNDKSIKCEQNLGHDTMYWYKQDSKKFLKIMFSYNNKELIINETVPNRFSPKSPDKAHLNLHINSLELGDSAVYFCASSRPLAGVAGELFFGEGSRLTVL.

V is TRBV2 and J is TRBJ1-1; 8 nucleotides align to TRBD1. The CDR3 extends over 15 amino acids. CDR1 and CDR2 from the germline V gene are SNHLY and FYNNEI. Trimming at V came to 8 bases and at J to 0 bases, leaving 8 bases not matched to a gene. The CDR3 DNA sequence: TGTGCCAGCCGCGACAGGGGCGATCTGAACACTGAAGCTTTCTTT. Its translation is CASRDRGDLNTEAFF.

The chain joins TRBV29-1 to TRBJ1-1; perhaps TRBD1 as D (5 bases). Trimming removed 7 bases at V and 4 bases at J, with 16 bases between. Germline-derived CDR1 and CDR2 are SQVTM and ANQGSEA. The CDR3 is 13 amino acids. DNA of the CDR3: TGCAGCGAACGCCGGACATCTGGCACTGAAGCTTTCTTT. Amino acid sequence: CSERRTSGTEAFF. Full variable domain (rest looked up from reference TRBV29-1 and TRBJ1-1): SAVISQKPSRDICQRGTSLTIQCQVDSQVTMMFWYRQQPGQSLTLIATANQGSEATYESGFVIDKFPISRPNLTFSTLTVSNMSPEDSSIYLCSERRTSGTEAFFGQGTRLTVV.

This chain connects TRBV9 to TRBJ2-1; D is ambiguous. Germline V gene sequence: CDR1 SGDLS, CDR2 YYNGEE. Trimming shortened V by 2 bases and J by 0 bases, and 6 bases separated the two germline ends. This CDR3 is built from 14 residues. This chain's CDR3 is CASSVLDSYNEQFF. CDR3 bases: TGTGCCAGCAGCGTGCTGGACTCCTACAATGAGCAGTTCTTC.

Only one count was recorded for this clonotype. The chain couples TRBV12-3 or TRBV12-4 to TRBJ1-6; TRBD1 agrees at 9 bases. With V trimmed by 2 bases and J by 6 bases, 8 bases remained unmatched. This CDR3 comprises 17 residues. The CDR3 DNA reads TGTGCCAGCAGTTTATCAACAGGGGGCATTTTTAATTCACCCCTCCACTTT. As protein: CASSLSTGGIFNSPLHF.

The chain carries TRBV12-3 or TRBV12-4 and TRBJ2-5; the D is unclear. The V and J ends lost 0 bases and 2 bases respectively, with 10 bases between them. There are 15 residues in the CDR3. This CDR3 reads CASSLAGWQQETQYF. The CDR3 DNA reads TGTGCCAGCAGTTTAGCTGGTTGGCAGCAAGAGACCCAGTACTTC.

V gene TRBV24-1 combines with J gene TRBJ2-3; 10 bases line up with TRBD1. J was trimmed by 3 bases and V by 3 bases; bases with no gene match: 8. Per the germline V gene, CDR1 is KGHDR and CDR2 is SFDVKD. The CDR3 sequence is 17 residues long. The CDR3 spells CATSDRATGGRTDTQYF. The CDR3 coding sequence is TGTGCCACCAGTGATCGAGCGACAGGGGGCCGAACAGATACGCAGTATTTT.

The CDR3 nucleotides are TGTGCCAGCCAAGAACGATGGACTTCCTACGAGCAGTACTTC. Translation gives CASQERWTSYEQYF. J is TRBJ2-7 and V is TRBV19; a possible D gene is TRBD2 (5 bases). This CDR3 contains 14 residues. The V and J ends lost 9 bases and 1 base respectively, with 16 bases between them. From germline, CDR1 is LNHDA and CDR2 SQIVND (reference sequence).

The V gene is TRBV6-5, the J gene TRBJ2-7; D not resolved. The CDR3 extends over 13 amino acids. Deletions cut 7 bases from V and 3 bases from J, with 13 bases between. Germline CDR1 reads MNHEY; CDR2 reads SVGAGI. DNA for the CDR3: TGTGCCAGCAACCGCGGTCCGAACTACGAGCAGTACTTC. Translation gives CASNRGPNYEQYF.

The rearrangement links TRBV5-6 to TRBJ1-5; D is unclear. The CDR3 spans 14 residues. Germline CDR1 and CDR2: SGHDT and YYEEEE. Trimming removed 1 base at V and 3 bases at J, with 8 bases between. The CDR3 DNA sequence: TGTGCCAGCAGCTTGAGACGGGACAATCAGCCCCAGCATTTT. Translation: CASSLRRDNQPQHF. The whole variable domain, filled in from reference TRBV5-6 and TRBJ1-5, reads DAGVTQSPTHLIKTRGQQVTLRCSPKSGHDTVSWYQQALGQGPQFIFQYYEEEERQRGNFPDRFSGHQFPNYSSELNVNALLLGDSALYLCASSLRRDNQPQHFGDGTRLSIL.